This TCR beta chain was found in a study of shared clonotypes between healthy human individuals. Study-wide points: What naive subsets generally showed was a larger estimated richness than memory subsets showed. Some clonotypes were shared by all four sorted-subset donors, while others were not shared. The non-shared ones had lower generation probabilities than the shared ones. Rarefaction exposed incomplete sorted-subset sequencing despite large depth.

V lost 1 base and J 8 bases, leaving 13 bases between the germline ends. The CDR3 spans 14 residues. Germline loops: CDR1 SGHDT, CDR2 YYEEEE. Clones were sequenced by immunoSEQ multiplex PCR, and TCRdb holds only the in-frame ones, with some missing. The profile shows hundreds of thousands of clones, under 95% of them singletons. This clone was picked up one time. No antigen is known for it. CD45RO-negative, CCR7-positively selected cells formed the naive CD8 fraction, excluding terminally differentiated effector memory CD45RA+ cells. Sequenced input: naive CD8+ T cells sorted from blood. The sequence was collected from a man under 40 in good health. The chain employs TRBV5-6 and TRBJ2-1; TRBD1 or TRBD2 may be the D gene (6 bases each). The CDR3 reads CASSLSGARDEQFF. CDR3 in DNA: TGTGCCAGCAGCTTGTCGGGGGCGCGGGATGAGCAGTTCTTC.